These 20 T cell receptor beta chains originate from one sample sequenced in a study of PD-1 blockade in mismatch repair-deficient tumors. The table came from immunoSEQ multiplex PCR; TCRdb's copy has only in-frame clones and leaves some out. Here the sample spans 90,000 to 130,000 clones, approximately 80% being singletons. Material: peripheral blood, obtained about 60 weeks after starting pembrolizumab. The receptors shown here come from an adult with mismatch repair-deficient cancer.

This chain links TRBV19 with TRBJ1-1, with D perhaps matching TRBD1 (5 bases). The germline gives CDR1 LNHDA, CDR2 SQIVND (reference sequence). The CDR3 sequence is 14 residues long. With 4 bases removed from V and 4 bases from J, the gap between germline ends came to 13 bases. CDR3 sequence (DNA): TGTGCCAGTAGTAGCCAGGGATTCGGCACTGAAGCTTTCTTT. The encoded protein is CASSSQGFGTEAFF.

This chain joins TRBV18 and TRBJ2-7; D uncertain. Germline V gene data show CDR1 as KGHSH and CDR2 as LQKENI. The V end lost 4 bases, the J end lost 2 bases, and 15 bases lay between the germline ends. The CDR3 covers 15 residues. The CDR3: CASSQVAALPYEQYF. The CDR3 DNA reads TGTGCCAGCTCACAGGTAGCAGCCCTCCCCTACGAGCAGTACTTC.

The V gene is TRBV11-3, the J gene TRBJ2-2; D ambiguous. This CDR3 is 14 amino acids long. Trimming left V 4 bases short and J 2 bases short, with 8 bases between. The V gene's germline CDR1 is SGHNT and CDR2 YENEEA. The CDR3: CASSSRANTGELFF. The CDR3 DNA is TGTGCCAGCAGCTCGAGAGCCAACACCGGGGAGCTGTTTTTT. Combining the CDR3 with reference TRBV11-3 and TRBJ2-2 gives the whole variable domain EAGVVQSPRYKIIEKKQPVAFWCNPISGHNTLYWYLQNLGQGPELLIRYENEEAVDDSQLPKDRFSAERLKGVDSTLKIQPAELGDSAVYLCASSSRANTGELFFGEGSRLTVL.

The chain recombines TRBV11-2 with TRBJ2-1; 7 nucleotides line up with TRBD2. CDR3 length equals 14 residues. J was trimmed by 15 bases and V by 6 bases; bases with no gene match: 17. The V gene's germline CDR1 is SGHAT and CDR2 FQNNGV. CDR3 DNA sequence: TGTGCCAGCAGAAACGTTCTGGGGGGGTCCCCTCTGTTCTTC. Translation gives CASRNVLGGSPLFF. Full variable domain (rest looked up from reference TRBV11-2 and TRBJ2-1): EAGVAQSPRYKIIEKRQSVAFWCNPISGHATLYWYQQILGQGPKLLIQFQNNGVVDDSQLPKDRFSAERLKGVDSTLKIQPAKLEDSAVYLCASRNVLGGSPLFFGPGTRLTVL.

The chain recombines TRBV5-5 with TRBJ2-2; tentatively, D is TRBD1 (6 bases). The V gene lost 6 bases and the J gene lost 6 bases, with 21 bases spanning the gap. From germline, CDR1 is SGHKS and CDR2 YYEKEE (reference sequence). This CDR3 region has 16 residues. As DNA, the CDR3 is TGTGCCAGCACCCTTCCGAGCCAGGGGATCTCCGGGGAGCTGTTTTTT. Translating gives CASTLPSQGISGELFF. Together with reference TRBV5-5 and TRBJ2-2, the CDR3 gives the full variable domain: DAGVTQSPTHLIKTRGQQVTLRCSPISGHKSVSWYQQVLGQGPQFIFQYYEKEERGRGNFPDRFSARQFPNYSSELNVNALLLGDSALYLCASTLPSQGISGELFFGEGSRLTVL.

The CDR3 DNA reads as TGTGCCAGTGGCCGGAGGACCTCTGGAAACACCATATATTTT. Residues: CASGRRTSGNTIYF. The chain carries TRBV19 and TRBJ1-3; D unresolved. The V gene lost 8 bases and the J gene lost 0 bases, with 11 bases spanning the gap. Germline lookup yields CDR1 LNHDA and CDR2 SQIVND (reference sequence). The CDR3 runs to 14 residues.

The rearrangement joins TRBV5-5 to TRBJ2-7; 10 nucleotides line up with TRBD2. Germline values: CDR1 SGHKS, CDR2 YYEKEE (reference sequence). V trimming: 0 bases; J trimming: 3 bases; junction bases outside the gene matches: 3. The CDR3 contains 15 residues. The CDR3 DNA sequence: TGTGCCAGCAGCTTGGGGCTAGCGGGAGACTACGAGCAGTACTTC. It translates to CASSLGLAGDYEQYF. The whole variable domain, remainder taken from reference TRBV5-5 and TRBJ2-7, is DAGVTQSPTHLIKTRGQQVTLRCSPISGHKSVSWYQQVLGQGPQFIFQYYEKEERGRGNFPDRFSARQFPNYSSELNVNALLLGDSALYLCASSLGLAGDYEQYFGPGTRLTVT.

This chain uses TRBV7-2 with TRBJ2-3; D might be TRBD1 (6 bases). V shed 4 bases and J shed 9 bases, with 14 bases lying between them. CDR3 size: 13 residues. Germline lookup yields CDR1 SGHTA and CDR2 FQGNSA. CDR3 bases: TGTGCCAGCAGCTGGGGGTACAGGGAAACGCAGTATTTT. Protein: CASSWGYRETQYF.

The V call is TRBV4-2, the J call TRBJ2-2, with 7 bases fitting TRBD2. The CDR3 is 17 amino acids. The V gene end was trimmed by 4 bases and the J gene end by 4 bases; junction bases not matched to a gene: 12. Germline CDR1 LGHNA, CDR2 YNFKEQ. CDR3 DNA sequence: TGTGCCAGCAGCCCGCGAGGTGGGGGGAGGGGCACCGGGGAGCTGTTTTTT. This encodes CASSPRGGGRGTGELFF.

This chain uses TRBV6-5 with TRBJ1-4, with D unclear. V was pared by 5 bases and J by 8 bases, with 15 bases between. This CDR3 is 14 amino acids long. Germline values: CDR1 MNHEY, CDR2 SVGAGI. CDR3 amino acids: CASSPGLTSEKLFF. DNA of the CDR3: TGTGCCAGCAGTCCCGGTCTAACTAGCGAAAAACTGTTTTTT.

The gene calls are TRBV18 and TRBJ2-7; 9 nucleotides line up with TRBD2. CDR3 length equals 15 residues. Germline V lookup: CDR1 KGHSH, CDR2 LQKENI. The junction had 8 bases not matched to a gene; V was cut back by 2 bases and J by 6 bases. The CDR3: CASSPGAGGALEQYF. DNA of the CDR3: TGTGCCAGCTCACCAGGTGCGGGGGGGGCTCTCGAGCAGTACTTC.

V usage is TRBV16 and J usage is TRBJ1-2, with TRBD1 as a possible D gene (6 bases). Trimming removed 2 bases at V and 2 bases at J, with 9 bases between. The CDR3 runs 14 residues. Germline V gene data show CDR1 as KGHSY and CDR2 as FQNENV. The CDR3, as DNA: TGTGCCAGCAGCCAAGTTGGACAGAACTATGGCTACACCTTC. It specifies CASSQVGQNYGYTF.

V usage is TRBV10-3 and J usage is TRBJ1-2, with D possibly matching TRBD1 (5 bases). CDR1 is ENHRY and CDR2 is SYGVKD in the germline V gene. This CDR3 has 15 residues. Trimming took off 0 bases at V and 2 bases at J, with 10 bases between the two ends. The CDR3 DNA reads TGTGCCATCAGTGAGTCCGCAGGGATCAACTATGGCTACACCTTC. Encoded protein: CAISESAGINYGYTF.

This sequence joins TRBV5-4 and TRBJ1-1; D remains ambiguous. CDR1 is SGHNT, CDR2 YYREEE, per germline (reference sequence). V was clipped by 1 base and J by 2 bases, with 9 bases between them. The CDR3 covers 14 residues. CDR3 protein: CASSLPLGNTEAFF. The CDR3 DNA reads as TGTGCCAGCAGCTTGCCCCTGGGAAACACTGAAGCTTTCTTT.

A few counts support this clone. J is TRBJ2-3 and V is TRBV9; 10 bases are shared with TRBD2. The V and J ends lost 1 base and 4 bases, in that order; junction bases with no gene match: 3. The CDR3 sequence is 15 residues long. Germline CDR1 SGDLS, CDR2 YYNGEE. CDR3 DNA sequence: TGTGCCAGCAGCGTACCTAGCGGGAGCTCAGATACGCAGTATTTT. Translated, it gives CASSVPSGSSDTQYF.

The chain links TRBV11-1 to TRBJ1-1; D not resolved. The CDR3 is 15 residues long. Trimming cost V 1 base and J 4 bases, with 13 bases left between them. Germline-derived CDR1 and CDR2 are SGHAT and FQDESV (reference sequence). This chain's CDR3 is CASSLGFGSRTEAFF. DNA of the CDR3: TGTGCCAGCAGCTTAGGTTTCGGGTCCCGCACTGAAGCTTTCTTT.

The CDR3 loop is CASSLAGTSRYSYNEQFF. Here the CDR3 DNA reads TGTGCCAGCAGCCTGGCCGGGACTAGCAGATACTCCTACAATGAGCAGTTCTTC. The chain links TRBV5-8 to TRBJ2-1, with 9 bases matching TRBD2. Germline CDR1 is SGHTS and CDR2 is YDEGEE. Losses at the gene ends were 4 bases for V and 0 bases for J; bases not matched to a gene: 11. This CDR3 is built from 18 residues.

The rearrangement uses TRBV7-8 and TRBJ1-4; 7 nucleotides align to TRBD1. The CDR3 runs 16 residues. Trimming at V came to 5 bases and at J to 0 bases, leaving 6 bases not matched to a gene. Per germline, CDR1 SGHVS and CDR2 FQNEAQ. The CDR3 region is CASSAPDRSTNEKLFF. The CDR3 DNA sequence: TGTGCCAGCAGCGCGCCGGACAGGTCAACTAATGAAAAACTGTTTTTT. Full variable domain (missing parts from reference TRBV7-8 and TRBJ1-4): GAGVSQSPRYKVAKRGQDVALRCDPISGHVSLFWYQQALGQGPEFLTYFQNEAQLDKSGLPSDRFFAERPEGSVSTLKIQRTQQEDSAVYLCASSAPDRSTNEKLFFGSGTQLSVL.

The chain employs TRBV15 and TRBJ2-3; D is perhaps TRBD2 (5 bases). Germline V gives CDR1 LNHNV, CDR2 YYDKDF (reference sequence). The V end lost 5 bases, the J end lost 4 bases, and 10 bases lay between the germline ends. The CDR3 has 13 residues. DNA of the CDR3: TGTGCCACCAGCCTCGGGGATGCAGATACGCAGTATTTT. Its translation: CATSLGDADTQYF.

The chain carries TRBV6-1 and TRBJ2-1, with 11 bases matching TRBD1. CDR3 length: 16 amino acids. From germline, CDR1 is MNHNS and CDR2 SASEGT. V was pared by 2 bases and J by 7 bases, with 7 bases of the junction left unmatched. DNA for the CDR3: TGTGCCAGCAGTGAACTTTCTGGGACAGGGGGAAATGAGCAGTTCTTC. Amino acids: CASSELSGTGGNEQFF.